Below are 24 T cell receptor beta chains sequenced from a single sample in a study of cytomegalovirus exposure and HLA in healthy donors. The primer mix had 60 Vbeta and 13 Jbeta primers. Generated by immunoSEQ multiplex PCR, the TCRdb table keeps only in-frame clones and is missing some. The sample contains fewer than 250,000 clones, over 75% of which appear only once. The source material was PBMCs. The receptors were gathered from a man aged 18 to 30 in good health and CMV-seronegative.

The rearrangement uses TRBV4-3 and TRBJ1-2; D might be TRBD1 (6 bases). Germline V gene data show CDR1 as LGHNA and CDR2 as YSLEER. This CDR3 has 17 amino acids. V lost 0 bases and J 8 bases, leaving 22 bases between the germline ends. Here the CDR3 reads CASSQDLIGQTISGYTF. The CDR3 DNA is TGCGCCAGCAGCCAAGACCTAATCGGACAGACAATCTCAGGCTACACCTTC.

The rearrangement joins TRBV5-1 to TRBJ1-2, with D possibly being TRBD1 (6 bases). In germline, CDR1 is SGHRS, CDR2 YFSETQ. This CDR3 spans 17 amino acids. V was shortened by 4 bases and J by 3 bases, with 22 bases between the two germline ends. The CDR3 DNA reads as TGCGCCAGCAGCCCCGAAGGGCAGGGGTTAGCAGACTATGGCTACACCTTC. It specifies CASSPEGQGLADYGYTF.

The chain has TRBV19 and TRBJ1-1; D is perhaps TRBD1 (5 bases). This CDR3 has 14 amino acids. V was pared by 7 bases and J by 0 bases, with 12 bases between. Germline CDR1 and CDR2: LNHDA and SQIVND (reference sequence). CDR3 nucleotide sequence: TGTGCCAGTACCCGGGGGGAGGTGAACACTGAAGCTTTCTTT. Protein: CASTRGEVNTEAFF. Full variable domain (rest looked up from reference TRBV19 and TRBJ1-1): DGGITQSPKYLFRKEGQNVTLSCEQNLNHDAMYWYRQDPGQGLRLIYYSQIVNDFQKGDIAEGYSVSREKKESFPLTVTSAQKNPTAFYLCASTRGEVNTEAFFGQGTRLTVV.

J is TRBJ2-7 and V is TRBV7-2; TRBD2 matches at 9 bases. Trimming removed 7 bases from V and 4 bases from J; junction bases left unmatched: 14. CDR1 SGHTA and CDR2 FQGNSA come from the germline V gene. The CDR3 extends over 16 amino acids. The chain's CDR3 is CASTLLGGAGGYEQYF. CDR3 in DNA: TGTGCCAGCACCCTACTGGGGGGGGCGGGGGGGTACGAGCAGTACTTC.

V is TRBV27 and J is TRBJ2-5; weak D call: TRBD1 (5 bases). This CDR3 has 14 amino acids. V gave up 6 bases and J gave up 2 bases, with 13 bases separating them. Germline CDR1 and CDR2: MNHEY and SMNVEV (reference sequence). The DNA for the CDR3 is TGTGCCAGCAGCCCTTTACAGGTTCAAGAGACCCAGTACTTC. Translation gives CASSPLQVQETQYF.

This chain connects TRBV7-2 to TRBJ2-5; 9 positions agree with TRBD1. J lost 4 bases, V lost 5 bases, and 8 bases had no gene match. The CDR3 runs to 15 residues. Germline V CDR1 and CDR2: SGHTA, FQGNSA. The CDR3 region has the DNA TGTGCCAGCAGCCTCTCGGACAGGGGTCGAGAGACCCAGTACTTC. Its protein is CASSLSDRGRETQYF.

This chain uses TRBV9 with TRBJ2-2; 7 bases fit TRBD2. J gave up 2 bases and V 3 bases, and 7 bases lay outside the gene matches. From germline, CDR1 is SGDLS and CDR2 YYNGEE. CDR3 length equals 16 residues. The CDR3 region has the DNA TGTGCCAGCAGCGAGCGGGGTTCACTCAACACCGGGGAGCTGTTTTTT. Translating gives CASSERGSLNTGELFF.

This rearrangement joins TRBV4-3 to TRBJ2-5, with 7 positions matching TRBD1. The last part of the DNA fits TRBJ2-7 better; the J call may be wrong. CDR1 and CDR2 from the germline V gene are LGHNA and YSLEER. The CDR3 has 16 residues. DNA for the CDR3: TGCGCCAGCAGCCAAGGGTTTGCTCAGGGGGTCTACGAGCAGTACTTC. Translated: CASSQGFAQGVYEQYF.

The chain joins TRBV25-1 to TRBJ2-7; 8 bases align to TRBD1. CDR1 and CDR2 (germline): MGHDK, SYGVNS. This CDR3 has 13 amino acids. Unmatched junction bases numbered 3, after V lost 6 bases and J lost 2 bases. CDR3 in DNA: TGTGCCAGCAGGAAGACAGGGGCCTACGAGCAGTACTTC. This gives the protein CASRKTGAYEQYF.

The chain has TRBV20-1 and TRBJ2-4; D is unclear. V lost 7 bases, J lost 3 bases, and 7 bases lay in between. This CDR3 contains 11 residues. Germline CDR1 and CDR2: DFQATT and SNEGSKA (reference sequence). As DNA, the CDR3 is TGCAGTGGTTTCGGCAAAAACATTCAGTACTTC. It specifies CSGFGKNIQYF.

The chain uses TRBV19 and TRBJ1-1, with TRBD1 as a possible D gene (6 bases). The germline gives CDR1 LNHDA, CDR2 SQIVND (reference sequence). Trimming removed 5 bases at V and 0 bases at J, with 10 bases between. The length of the CDR3 is 14 residues. The CDR3 DNA reads as TGTGCCAGTAGTCCGGGACATGTGAACACTGAAGCTTTCTTT. Translating it yields CASSPGHVNTEAFF.

The V and J genes are TRBV19 and TRBJ2-7, with a possible D match to TRBD2 (6 bases). The CDR3 totals 15 residues. The V gene's germline CDR1 is LNHDA and CDR2 SQIVND (reference sequence). V lost 5 bases and J lost 2, with 16 bases in between. The CDR3 DNA reads TGTGCCAGTAGTCTCCATAGCGGTGGAACCTACGAGCAGTACTTC. As protein: CASSLHSGGTYEQYF.

This rearrangement joins TRBV27 to TRBJ1-3; possibly TRBD1 for D (5 bases). Looked up from germline, CDR1 is MNHEY and CDR2 is SMNVEV (reference sequence). The V and J ends lost 2 bases and 7 bases respectively, with 12 bases between them. The CDR3 has 14 amino acids. The CDR3 sequence is CASSLRAGWNTIYF. In nucleotides, the CDR3 is TGTGCCAGCAGTTTACGGGCAGGGTGGAACACCATATATTTT.

This chain links TRBV27 with TRBJ1-1, with D uncertain. V lost 2 bases and J lost 7, with 14 bases in between. CDR3 length: 14 amino acids. Germline V CDR1 and CDR2: MNHEY, SMNVEV (reference sequence). This chain's CDR3 is CASSLGGETVEAFF. In DNA, the CDR3 is TGTGCCAGCAGTTTAGGCGGGGAAACTGTTGAAGCTTTCTTT.

The V gene is TRBV6-4, the J gene TRBJ2-3, with D possibly matching TRBD2 (5 bases). The V gene's germline CDR1 is MRHNA and CDR2 SNTAGT. Trimming removed 6 bases from V and 4 bases from J, with 14 bases in between. CDR3 size: 14 residues. The CDR3 DNA follows: TGTGCCAGCAGCCCGGGATTAGGCGCAGATACGCAGTATTTT. Translation: CASSPGLGADTQYF.

This chain links TRBV4-1 with TRBJ2-5, with a possible D match to TRBD2 (5 bases). The CDR3 loop spans 15 amino acids. Germline CDR1 MGHRA, CDR2 YSYEKL. V was clipped by 1 base and J by 0 bases, with 9 bases between them. In DNA, the CDR3 is TGCGCCAGCAGCCAAGCGGGAACAAACCAAGAGACCCAGTACTTC. It is translated as CASSQAGTNQETQYF.

The chain couples TRBV27 to TRBJ2-5, with D tentatively TRBD2 (6 bases). Deletions cut 3 bases from V and 1 base from J, with 9 bases between. CDR1 and CDR2 from the germline V gene are MNHEY and SMNVEV (reference sequence). The CDR3 covers 14 residues. CDR3 protein: CASSFTGSQETQYF. The CDR3 DNA follows: TGTGCCAGCAGTTTTACCGGGAGCCAAGAGACCCAGTACTTC.

This clone has only a few counts. This chain joins TRBV4-2 and TRBJ2-7; 13 positions match TRBD2. This CDR3 contains 19 residues. Germline CDR1 LGHNA, CDR2 YNFKEQ. The trim removed 4 bases at V and 2 bases at J, leaving 14 bases unmatched. CDR3 region: CASSLSLGLAGEVAYEQYF. In DNA, the CDR3 is TGTGCCAGCAGCCTATCCCTTGGACTAGCGGGAGAAGTCGCCTACGAGCAGTACTTC.

Of note for this clone: Other nucleotide sequences from this sample produce the same CDR3. The rearrangement links TRBV21-1 to TRBJ1-5; TRBD1 is the table's D call, not checked against the DNA. TRBV21-1 has pseudogene status. This CDR3 contains 17 residues. CDR3 loop: CASSKAQAGADNQPQHF. The DNA for the CDR3 is TGCGCCAGCAGCAAAGCTCAGGCAGGGGCAGACAATCAGCCCCAGCATTTT.

The chain joins TRBV5-1 to TRBJ1-3; TRBD1 matches 7 bases. This CDR3 has 17 amino acids. V shed 4 bases and J 0 bases; nucleotides not matched to a gene: 10. The germline gives CDR1 SGHRS, CDR2 YFSETQ. In DNA form, the CDR3 reads TGCGCCAGCAGCCCCGGGCGGGACAGTCCCTCTGGAAACACCATATATTTT. This encodes CASSPGRDSPSGNTIYF.

This clone was detected a few times. This chain uses TRBV2 with TRBJ2-2; 7 nucleotides line up with TRBD1. The CDR3 runs 15 residues. The junction had 5 bases not matched to a gene; V was cut back by 6 bases and J by 1 base. CDR1 and CDR2 (germline): SNHLY, FYNNEI. CDR3 nucleotides: TGTGCCAGCAGGAGGGACAGATGGAACACCGGGGAGCTGTTTTTT. The encoded protein is CASRRDRWNTGELFF.

V is TRBV7-8 and J is TRBJ2-1; D may be TRBD2 (5 bases). Trimming stripped 1 base from V and 10 bases from J, with 14 bases between. The CDR3 has 14 residues. The V gene's germline CDR1 is SGHVS and CDR2 FQNEAQ. DNA of the CDR3: TGTGCCAGCAGCTTAGGGGCTCGGGGTGGGGAGCAGTTCTTC. It yields the protein CASSLGARGGEQFF.

The chain recombines TRBV19 with TRBJ1-3, with D unclear. The CDR3 extends over 16 amino acids. Trimming shortened V by 6 bases and J by 1 base, and 16 bases separated the two germline ends. Germline V gene lookup returns CDR1 LNHDA and CDR2 SQIVND (reference sequence). CDR3 in amino acids: CASRKSEAHSGNTIYF. CDR3 nucleotide sequence: TGTGCCAGTAGGAAATCCGAAGCCCATTCTGGAAACACCATATATTTT.

The chain joins TRBV5-1 to TRBJ2-1, with 7 bases that match TRBD1. Trimming took 2 bases from V and 6 from J; bases not matched to a gene: 8. The CDR3 consists of 15 residues. CDR1 and CDR2 (germline): SGHRS, YFSETQ. In nucleotides, the CDR3 is TGCGCCAGCAGCTTAAGCGACAGGGTCGGCAATGAGCAGTTCTTC. Amino acids: CASSLSDRVGNEQFF. The variable domain in full, with the rest retrieved from reference TRBV5-1 and TRBJ2-1, is KAGVTQTPRYLIKTRGQQVTLSCSPISGHRSVSWYQQTPGQGLQFLFEYFSETQRNKGNFPGRFSGRQFSNSRSEMNVSTLELGDSALYLCASSLSDRVGNEQFFGPGTRLTVL.